The clone carrying this T cell receptor (beta chain) was counted ten times or more. This specimen comes from a study of molecular identifiers for immune sequencing clone quantification. Naive CD8 T cells were FACS-sorted by CD8+CD4-CCR7+CD45RA+ markers. The authors built bulk TCR libraries by previously described methods with listed TCR primers. Each CDR3 protein gets one entry after TCRdb re-called the PCR reads with MiXCR. The sample holds around 25,000 distinct CDR3 sequences; about a sixth are singletons and the top ten take around 1%. Germline V lookup: CDR1 MNHEY, CDR2 SVGAGI. The CDR3 contains 15 residues. Trimming stripped 4 bases from V and 4 bases from J, with 15 bases between.

Sequencing was done on a sample of naive CD8+ T cells from blood, with Jurkat cell RNA spiked in. The sample's subset: FACS-sorted CD8+CD4-CCR7+CD45RA+ naive T cells. The chain combines TRBV6-5 with TRBJ2-3; D is unclear. The source is a human donor in good health. Some libraries in this study had Jurkat cell RNA spiked in. The CDR3 coding sequence is TGTGCCAGCAGTTTGGGCAAGCATTTTGCAGATACGCAGTATTTT. This sequence encodes CASSLGKHFADTQYF.